Presented here are 25 T cell receptor beta chains from one specimen sequenced in a study of T cells in Graves' hyperthyroidism and ophthalmopathy. What was amplified from RNA transcripts were TCR beta CDR3 regions. When the TCR CDR3 underwent first-round RT-PCR, the HTBI primer set was used. Each CDR3 protein gets one entry after TCRdb re-called the multiplex PCR reads with MiXCR. The sample consists of 300,000 to 350,000 distinct CDR3 sequences, 15% to 20% of them appearing once. The sample consisted of blood. The receptors shown here come from a woman aged 40 to 50 with Graves' ophthalmopathy.

V gene TRBV28 combines with J gene TRBJ2-7, with 7 bases fitting TRBD1. V dropped 7 bases and J dropped 6; count of bases not matched to a gene: 15. The CDR3 spans 15 residues. Germline V gene lookup returns CDR1 MDHEN and CDR2 SYDVKM. The CDR3 loop reads CASTSPDRLVGEQYF. CDR3 nucleotides: TGTGCCAGCACCTCTCCGGACAGGTTAGTCGGCGAGCAGTACTTC.

The chain uses TRBV7-6 and TRBJ1-5; D is uncertain. The V end lost 1 base, the J end lost 5 bases, and 6 bases lay between the germline ends. CDR1 is SGHVS, CDR2 FNYEAQ, per germline. CDR3 length equals 13 residues. CDR3 in amino acids: CASSLGTHQPQHF. DNA for the CDR3: TGTGCCAGCAGCTTAGGAACCCATCAGCCCCAGCATTTT.

This clonotype was counted ten times or more. This sequence joins TRBV28 and TRBJ2-4; D is perhaps TRBD1 (5 bases). Looked up from germline, CDR1 is MDHEN and CDR2 is SYDVKM. V dropped 3 bases and J dropped 9 bases, with 12 bases sitting between them. The CDR3 runs 13 residues. CDR3: CASSFPGRGIQYF. In DNA form, the CDR3 reads TGTGCCAGCAGTTTTCCCGGTAGGGGCATTCAGTACTTC.

This clonotype was recorded at least ten times. V usage is TRBV28 and J usage is TRBJ2-3; no clear D gene. CDR3 size: 16 residues. The germline V gene has CDR1 MDHEN and CDR2 SYDVKM. Deletions cut 4 bases from V and 0 bases from J, with 14 bases between. The CDR3 DNA follows: TGTGCCAGCAGTTACGCCGGCATCTCTAGCACAGATACGCAGTATTTT. It encodes CASSYAGISSTDTQYF.

Regarding this clonotype: A much larger clone sits a single nucleotide away, making a read error possible. This chain connects TRBV2 to TRBJ2-5; 8 nucleotides agree with TRBD2. Per germline, CDR1 SNHLY and CDR2 FYNNEI. V lost 6 bases, J lost 4 bases, and 10 bases stayed unmatched. The CDR3 contains 15 residues. CDR3 DNA sequence: TGTGCCAGCAGGCGACCAGCGGGAGTCGGAGAGACCCAGTACTTC. This sequence encodes CASRRPAGVGETQYF.

This clonotype has just a few counts. The chain uses TRBV20-1 and TRBJ2-7; D is unresolved. V lost 0 bases to trimming and J lost 2 bases, with 8 bases between them. The V gene's germline CDR1 is DFQATT and CDR2 SNEGSKA (reference sequence). CDR3 length: 13 amino acids. CDR3 bases: TGCAGTGCTAGAGATCAGCGTGCCTACGAGCAGTACTTC. This sequence encodes CSARDQRAYEQYF.

This clonotype was found many times. The chain carries TRBV12-3 or TRBV12-4 and TRBJ2-2; 10 bases fit TRBD1. Germline trimming cut 6 bases from V and 4 bases from J; bases unmatched to any gene: 11. This CDR3 is built from 17 residues. The CDR3 sequence: CASSRRGQGRVTGELFF. As DNA, the CDR3 is TGTGCCAGCAGCCGTAGGGGACAGGGGAGGGTCACCGGGGAGCTGTTTTTT.

This clonotype was seen at least ten times. The V gene is TRBV6-5, the J gene TRBJ1-1, with D possibly matching TRBD1 (6 bases). The CDR3 consists of 13 residues. Looked up from germline, CDR1 is MNHEY and CDR2 is SVGAGI. V shed 6 bases and J shed 1 base, with 9 bases lying between them. This CDR3 reads CASRLQGNTEAFF. DNA of the CDR3: TGTGCCAGCAGATTACAGGGGAACACTGAAGCTTTCTTT.

This clonotype was counted between two and nine times. Here the CDR3 reads CASSPRGQQETQYF. As DNA, the CDR3 is TGTGCCAGCAGCCCCCGGGGGCAGCAAGAGACCCAGTACTTC. This chain connects TRBV9 to TRBJ2-5; the D call may be TRBD1 or TRBD2 (6 bases each). Germline lookup yields CDR1 SGDLS and CDR2 YYNGEE. CDR3 length equals 14 residues. Trimming shortened V by 4 bases and J by 2 bases, and 12 bases separated the two germline ends.

This chain joins TRBV7-2 and TRBJ2-5; 8 nucleotides agree with TRBD1. With 4 bases clipped from V and 5 bases from J, the junction kept 9 bases outside the gene matches. CDR3 length equals 15 residues. Per germline, CDR1 SGHTA and CDR2 FQGNSA. The CDR3 loop reads CASSSGDRLRETQYF. CDR3 coding DNA: TGTGCCAGCAGCTCCGGGGACAGGCTGAGGGAGACCCAGTACTTC.

This clonotype was counted at least ten times. This chain uses TRBV5-8 with TRBJ1-1; D is ambiguous. Germline V CDR1 and CDR2: SGHTS, YDEGEE. Deletions cut 1 base from V and 0 bases from J, with 10 bases between. The CDR3 is made up of 15 amino acids. CDR3 region: CASSLSAGLNTEAFF. In nucleotides, the CDR3 is TGTGCCAGCAGCTTGTCGGCGGGCTTGAACACTGAAGCTTTCTTT.

The chain couples TRBV7-9 to TRBJ2-5; the match to TRBD2 covers 10 bases. Germline CDR1 and CDR2: SEHNR and FQNEAQ (reference sequence). The CDR3 has 15 amino acids. With 5 bases clipped from V and 3 bases from J, the junction kept 6 bases outside the gene matches. The DNA for the CDR3 is TGTGCCAGCAGCCAAACTAGCGGGGATAAAGAGACCCAGTACTTC. This codes for CASSQTSGDKETQYF.

This clonotype was observed many times. The rearrangement uses TRBV6-2 or TRBV6-3 and TRBJ2-7; 9 bases fit TRBD2. Unmatched junction bases numbered 12, after V lost 2 bases and J lost 1 base. Germline lookup yields CDR1 MNHEY and CDR2 SVGEGT. The CDR3 totals 18 residues. CDR3: CASSYPPGTSRGSYEQYF. CDR3 DNA: TGTGCCAGCAGTTACCCCCCTGGGACTAGCAGAGGGTCCTACGAGCAGTACTTC.

Worth noting for this clonotype: This clone may be a read error of a much larger clone one base away. No conserved phenylalanine or tryptophan ends this CDR3, so it is likely a read error. The chain combines TRBV18 with TRBJ2-7; TRBD1 matches at 10 bases. J lost 2 bases, V lost 4 bases, and 5 bases had no gene match. In germline, CDR1 is KGHSH, CDR2 LQKENI. CDR3 size: 15 residues. For the CDR3, the DNA is TGTGCCAGCTCACTTCGACAGGGGGCGGCCTACGAGCAGTACCTC. Its translation: CASSLRQGAAYEQYL.

This clonotype was seen repeatedly, ten times or more. The CDR3: CASRQREGLSSYNEQFF. For the CDR3, the DNA is TGTGCCAGTAGACAAAGGGAGGGCCTCTCCTCCTACAATGAGCAGTTCTTC. The V gene is TRBV19, the J gene TRBJ2-1, with 7 positions matching TRBD2. J lost 0 bases, V lost 6 bases, and 11 bases had no gene match. The CDR3 runs 17 residues. Germline V gene lookup returns CDR1 LNHDA and CDR2 SQIVND (reference sequence).

This clonotype was seen once. The J gene is TRBJ2-2, the V gene TRBV2; D gene ambiguous. V shed 8 bases and J shed 5 bases, with 12 bases lying between them. CDR1 and CDR2 (germline): SNHLY, FYNNEI. The CDR3 length is 13 residues. For the CDR3, the DNA is TGTGCCAGCGTGTACGAGGAAACCGGGGAGCTGTTTTTT. It codes for CASVYEETGELFF.

This clonotype was counted at least ten times. V gene TRBV5-1 combines with J gene TRBJ2-5; D is perhaps TRBD1 or TRBD2 (5 bases each). Trimming pared 4 bases from V and 2 bases from J, leaving 15 bases between. CDR1 and CDR2 from the germline V gene are SGHRS and YFSETQ. CDR3 length equals 15 residues. The CDR3: CASSGYRDGQETQYF. The CDR3 DNA follows: TGCGCCAGCAGCGGGTACCGGGACGGGCAAGAGACCCAGTACTTC.

This clonotype was detected many times. The chain carries TRBV6-5 and TRBJ1-6, with a weak D call TRBD1 (5 bases). The V gene lost 2 bases and the J gene lost 10 bases, with 9 bases spanning the gap. The CDR3 totals 13 residues. In germline, CDR1 is MNHEY, CDR2 SVGAGI. The CDR3 nucleotides are TGTGCCAGCAGTTACGGACAAGACTCACCCCTCCACTTT. It specifies CASSYGQDSPLHF.

This clonotype came up many times. The chain uses TRBV24-1 and TRBJ2-2; 7 bases fit TRBD2. There are 15 residues in the CDR3. Germline CDR1 reads KGHDR; CDR2 reads SFDVKD. V shed 5 bases, J shed 3 bases, and the junction held 5 bases outside the gene matches. DNA of the CDR3: TGTGCCACCAGTGGGAAAGCGGGATACACCGGGGAGCTGTTTTTT. This gives the protein CATSGKAGYTGELFF.

This clonotype came up many times. This chain connects TRBV6-1 to TRBJ1-6; D unclear. There are 13 residues in the CDR3. V shed 6 bases and J shed 5 bases, with 8 bases lying between them. CDR1 is MNHNS and CDR2 is SASEGT in the germline V gene. The CDR3 sequence: CASRSHNNSPLHF. CDR3 DNA: TGTGCCAGCAGATCCCATAATAATTCACCCCTCCACTTT.

This clonotype was observed many times. CDR3 sequence reads: CASSEAEAWFYEQYF. The CDR3 bases are TGTGCCAGCAGTGAAGCCGAGGCATGGTTCTACGAGCAGTACTTC. The gene calls are TRBV6-1 and TRBJ2-7; D gene unclear. This CDR3 region has 15 residues. The V end was cut by 0 bases, the J end by 3 bases, with 12 bases between. CDR1 and CDR2 from the germline V gene are MNHNS and SASEGT.

There are many counts of this clonotype. V is TRBV4-1 and J is TRBJ2-7; D unresolved. CDR3 length: 16 amino acids. Deletions cut 0 bases from V and 4 bases from J, with 16 bases between. Germline V CDR1 and CDR2: MGHRA, YSYEKL. The CDR3 region is CASSQDRAGVLYEQYF. The CDR3 coding sequence is TGCGCCAGCAGCCAAGATCGGGCAGGAGTATTGTACGAGCAGTACTTC.

At least ten counts were recorded for this clonotype. A read error is possible here, since a much larger clone lies one base away. V is TRBV7-2 and J is TRBJ2-5; 7 bases line up with TRBD2. Germline CDR1 is SGHTA and CDR2 is FQGNSA. CDR3 length equals 15 residues. V lost 4 bases and J lost 0; bases outside the gene matches: 5. This CDR3 reads CTSSSGLGYQETQYF. CDR3 bases: TGTACCAGCAGCTCTGGACTAGGGTACCAAGAGACCCAGTACTTC.

This clonotype came up many times. The V call is TRBV28, the J call TRBJ1-2, with 9 bases lining up with TRBD1. The germline CDR1 and CDR2 sequences are MDHEN and SYDVKM. Trimming at V came to 4 bases and at J to 6 bases, leaving 6 bases not matched to a gene. The CDR3 has 14 amino acids. In DNA form, the CDR3 reads TGTGCCAGCAGTTGGGGTGACAGGGGGAATGGCTACACCTTC. It yields the protein CASSWGDRGNGYTF.

This clonotype has at least ten counts. CDR3 sequence reads: CASAKIGTVNQPQHF. The CDR3 nucleotides read TGTGCCAGTGCTAAAATTGGGACAGTAAATCAGCCCCAGCATTTT. J is TRBJ1-5 and V is TRBV19, with 7 bases lining up with TRBD1. Unmatched junction bases numbered 11, after V lost 8 bases and J lost 4 bases. The germline CDR1 and CDR2 sequences are LNHDA and SQIVND (reference sequence). This CDR3 has 15 amino acids.